A selection of T cell receptor beta chains follows, all from one sample in a study of cytomegalovirus exposure and HLA in healthy donors. Method: immunoSEQ multiplex PCR; TCRdb's copy keeps in-frame clones and lacks some. Here the sample spans 110,000 to 150,000 clones, about two thirds being singletons. Material for sequencing was PBMCs. These receptors all stem from a man aged 60-69 years in good health and CMV-seronegative. The CDR3 runs from the conserved cysteine through the conserved F or W. The order of the fields is V gene, J gene, D gene, clone size, CDR3 DNA, CDR3 protein. A D gene is named only where the DNA matches it firmly. A clone size is listed for some rows: how often the clone was seen (once, few, many), or a class if it is expanded.

TRBV6-4	TRBJ2-2	TRBD2	NA	TGTGCCAGCAGTGAGACTAGCGGGAGCACCGGGGAGCTGTTTTTT	CASSETSGSTGELFF
TRBV2	TRBJ2-4	NA	NA	TGTGCCAGCAATCAGGGGACCAAAAACATTCAGTACTTC	CASNQGTKNIQYF
TRBV5-1	TRBJ2-7	NA	NA	TGCGCCAGCAGCTTGGCTGGGGGGGCCGGGAGCTCCTACGAGCAGTACTTC	CASSLAGGAGSSYEQYF
TRBV6-5	TRBJ1-1	TRBD1	NA	TGTGCCAGCAGTTACGGGACAGGGGGGAGGGGCACTGAAGCTTTCTTT	CASSYGTGGRGTEAFF
TRBV6-1	TRBJ2-7	NA	NA	TGTGCCAGCAGTGAATGGGCCCGTAACGAGCAGTACTTC	CASSEWARNEQYF
TRBV28	TRBJ1-5	TRBD1	NA	TGTGCCAGCAGTTTATGGGACAGGGGAGAGAGCAATCAGCCCCAGCATTTT	CASSLWDRGESNQPQHF
TRBV5-1	TRBJ2-1	TRBD2	few	TGCGCCAGCAGCTTGGTACTAGCGGGAGGGCGAGGAAATGAGCAGTTCTTC	CASSLVLAGGRGNEQFF
TRBV30	TRBJ1-6	NA	few	TGTGCCTCCGGGTCCACAGGGTATCGGTCACCCCTCCACTTT	CASGSTGYRSPLHF
TRBV6-5	TRBJ2-2	TRBD2	NA	TGTGCCAGCAGTTCTAGCGGGAGTCCCGGGGAGCTGTTTTTT	CASSSSGSPGELFF
TRBV30	TRBJ1-2	NA	few	TGTGCCTGGAGAACGCGCGGGGGAGTGGGTGGCTACACCTTC	CAWRTRGGVGGYTF
TRBV6-5	TRBJ2-1	NA	NA	TGTGCCAGCACCACTAGCAATGAGCAGTTCTTC	CASTTSNEQFF
TRBV13	TRBJ2-1	TRBD1	NA	TGTGCCAGCAGCTTAGGCCAGGGGGAAGATGAGCAGTTCTTC	CASSLGQGEDEQFF
TRBV2	TRBJ2-1	TRBD1	NA	TGTGCCAGCAGCGGTCGGACAGGGGGTACCTACAATGAGCAGTTCTTC	CASSGRTGGTYNEQFF
TRBV7-6	TRBJ2-5	TRBD1	NA	TGTGCCAGCAGCCCCCCAGGGGGCGGAGAGACCCAGTACTTC	CASSPPGGGETQYF
TRBV11-1	TRBJ2-2	TRBD1	few	TGTGCCAGCAGCCCCAGGGGGACAGGGCAGCCCGGGGAGCTGTTTTTT	CASSPRGTGQPGELFF
TRBV2	TRBJ1-2	NA	NA	TGTGCCAGCATGGAGGACTCCCGAGGTGGCTACACCTTC	CASMEDSRGGYTF
TRBV9	TRBJ2-7	TRBD2	once	TGTGCCAGCAGCGCCCAGACTAGCGGGAGAAATCTGTACTTC	CASSAQTSGRNLYF
TRBV5-6	TRBJ1-1	NA	few	TGTGCCAGCAGCTTGTCCCCGGTATTGAACACTGAAGCTTTCTTT	CASSLSPVLNTEAFF
TRBV28	TRBJ1-2	TRBD1	NA	TGTGCCAGCATCCATCCTGGACAGGGTGTTTATGGCTACACCTTC	CASIHPGQGVYGYTF
TRBV2	TRBJ2-6	NA	NA	TGTGCCAGCAGCCCAGATCCCTCTGGGGCCAACGTCCTGACTTTC	CASSPDPSGANVLTF
TRBV9	TRBJ1-5	NA	NA	TGTGCCAGCAGCGCCGCAGGGGATCAGCCCCAGCATTTT	CASSAAGDQPQHF
TRBV28	TRBJ1-5	TRBD1	few	TGTGCCAGCAGTGACCGACAGGGAGATAGCAATCAGCCCCAGCATTTT	CASSDRQGDSNQPQHF
TRBV7-2	TRBJ2-2	NA	NA	TGTGCCAGCAGCTTAGGGCCCTCCCGGGAGCTGTTTTTT	CASSLGPSRELFF
TRBV5-1	TRBJ2-3	TRBD2	NA	TGCGTCAGCGTCCGGCGGGAGGACCAAGATACGCAGTATTTT	CVSVRREDQDTQYF
TRBV29-1	TRBJ1-1	TRBD1	NA	TGCAGCGTTGTGGCAGGGGGGCTGAACACTGAAGCTTTCTTT	CSVVAGGLNTEAFF
TRBV5-4	TRBJ2-2	TRBD2	NA	TGTGCCAGCAGCTTGGGCGGGAGGGCCGCCGGGGAGCTGTTTTTT	CASSLGGRAAGELFF
TRBV10-2	TRBJ2-1	TRBD2	NA	TGCGCCAGCAGTGTTACTAGCGGGAGCCTATACAATGAGCAGTTCTTC	CASSVTSGSLYNEQFF
TRBV5-1	TRBJ2-3	NA	NA	TGCGCCAGCAGTTCTACTCGTGATACGCAGTATTTT	CASSSTRDTQYF
TRBV6-5	TRBJ2-7	TRBD1	NA	TGTGCCAGCAGTCCGGGACAGGGGTGGTCCTACGAGCAGTACTTC	CASSPGQGWSYEQYF
TRBV5-5	TRBJ1-5	NA	once	TGTGCCAGCAGCTTGCGGGGGAGCAATCAGCCCCAGCATTTT	CASSLRGSNQPQHF
TRBV30	TRBJ2-1	TRBD1	NA	TGTGCCTGGAGTAGGGGGTATGGACAGGGAAGGAATGAGCAGTTCTTC	CAWSRGYGQGRNEQFF